This passage covers 17 T cell receptor beta chains from one sample sequenced in a study of control samples from healthy donors and cancer patients. Libraries were prepared by immunoSEQ multiplex PCR; TCRdb keeps only in-frame clonotypes and omits some of them. Among more than 110,000 clones listed, around nine tenths were seen once. The sequencing input was blood. The receptors were gathered from a woman aged 25 to 45 in good health.

This rearrangement joins TRBV7-8 to TRBJ2-3; possible D gene TRBD2, 6 bases. Germline CDR1 SGHVS, CDR2 FQNEAQ. Trimming took 1 base from V and 5 from J, leaving 16 bases between them. The CDR3 totals 16 residues. CDR3 sequence reads: CASSLGVGGSVDTQYF. CDR3 bases: TGTGCCAGCAGCTTAGGGGTGGGAGGTAGTGTAGATACGCAGTATTTT. Drawing the rest from reference TRBV7-8 and TRBJ2-3, the complete variable domain is GAGVSQSPRYKVAKRGQDVALRCDPISGHVSLFWYQQALGQGPEFLTYFQNEAQLDKSGLPSDRFFAERPEGSVSTLKIQRTQQEDSAVYLCASSLGVGGSVDTQYFGPGTRLTVL.

This rearrangement joins TRBV9 to TRBJ1-3; TRBD1 matches at 8 bases. CDR3 length: 16 amino acids. Germline V gene data show CDR1 as SGDLS and CDR2 as YYNGEE. Trimming at V came to 3 bases and at J to 0 bases, leaving 5 bases not matched to a gene. CDR3 sequence: CASSDRDRSSGNTIYF. The CDR3 DNA sequence: TGTGCCAGCAGCGACCGGGACAGGTCCTCTGGAAACACCATATATTTT.

A remark on this clone: Mismatch with germline at one junction end may stem from a read error. This rearrangement joins TRBV7-7 to TRBJ2-5, with D hard to call. CDR3 length: 14 residues. Germline V CDR1 and CDR2: SSHAT, FNYEAQ (reference sequence). CDR3 residues: CASSLGEPQETQYF. For the CDR3, the DNA is TGTGCTAGCAGCTTAGGAGAGCCTCAAGAGACCCAGTACTTC.

This chain connects TRBV19 to TRBJ2-3, with 7 nucleotides matching TRBD1. The germline gives CDR1 LNHDA, CDR2 SQIVND (reference sequence). V shed 10 bases and J 0 bases; nucleotides not matched to a gene: 7. The CDR3 totals 14 residues. CDR3 region: CATNRGPSTDTQYF. CDR3 DNA: TGTGCCACCAACAGGGGTCCTAGCACAGATACGCAGTATTTT.

In its sample, this clone was seen a few times. This chain connects TRBV23-1 to TRBJ2-7; 7 bases match TRBD1. TRBV23-1 is an open reading frame, and its role is uncertain. This CDR3 contains 16 residues. The trim removed 2 bases at V and 2 bases at J, leaving 9 bases unmatched. The CDR3 nucleotides read TGCGCCAGCAGTCAACCCACAGGGGACCGTCCCTACGAGCAGTACTTC. Translated: CASSQPTGDRPYEQYF.

The rearrangement links TRBV2 to TRBJ1-5; TRBD1 is a possible D gene (5 bases). Germline assignment: CDR1 SNHLY and CDR2 FYNNEI. CDR3 size: 16 residues. Trimming cost V 5 bases and J 0 bases, with 14 bases left between them. CDR3 coding DNA: TGTGCCAGCAGTCAATATGGGGGGTATAGCAATCAGCCCCAGCATTTT. Translation: CASSQYGGYSNQPQHF. Variable domain in full (rest from reference TRBV2 and TRBJ1-5): EPEVTQTPSHQVTQMGQEVILRCVPISNHLYFYWYRQILGQKVEFLVSFYNNEISEKSEIFDDQFSVERPDGSNFTLKIRSTKLEDSAMYFCASSQYGGYSNQPQHFGDGTRLSIL.

The J gene is TRBJ1-3, the V gene TRBV10-1; 8 bases are a match to TRBD1. Germline CDR1 and CDR2: WNHNN and SYGVQD (reference sequence). There are 16 residues in the CDR3. The junction had 7 bases not matched to a gene; V was cut back by 6 bases and J by 0 bases. DNA of the CDR3: TGCGCCAGCAGCAAGACAGGGGCGGACTCTGGAAACACCATATATTTT. Its translation is CASSKTGADSGNTIYF.

The chain has TRBV29-1 and TRBJ2-3; a possible D gene is TRBD2 (5 bases). Trimming pared 7 bases from V and 4 bases from J, leaving 18 bases between. The CDR3 consists of 14 residues. Germline V gene sequence: CDR1 SQVTM, CDR2 ANQGSEA. The CDR3 reads CSGGLGFSSDTQYF. The DNA of the CDR3 is TGCAGCGGTGGACTGGGTTTCAGTTCAGATACGCAGTATTTT.

The rearrangement joins TRBV18 to TRBJ2-2; either TRBD1 or TRBD2 may fit D (5 bases each). The CDR3 covers 16 residues. Germline values: CDR1 KGHSH, CDR2 LQKENI. V dropped 3 bases and J dropped 4 bases, with 15 bases sitting between them. The CDR3 region is CASSPKFPGTTGELFF. The DNA of the CDR3 is TGTGCCAGCTCACCCAAATTCCCGGGGACCACCGGGGAGCTGTTTTTT. The whole variable domain, remainder taken from reference TRBV18 and TRBJ2-2, is NAGVMQNPRHLVRRRGQEARLRCSPMKGHSHVYWYRQLPEEGLKFMVYLQKENIIDESGMPKERFSAEFPKEGPSILRIQQVVRGDSAAYFCASSPKFPGTTGELFFGEGSRLTVL.

The chain links TRBV6-5 to TRBJ2-1; 8 nucleotides align to TRBD2. The V gene's germline CDR1 is MNHEY and CDR2 SVGAGI. This CDR3 is built from 13 residues. Losses at the gene ends were 8 bases for V and 8 bases for J; bases not matched to a gene: 8. CDR3 loop: CASHGTLADEQFF. The CDR3 region has the DNA TGTGCCAGCCATGGGACACTAGCGGATGAGCAGTTCTTC.

This clone appeared once. The V and J genes are TRBV28 and TRBJ1-2; perhaps TRBD1 as D (6 bases). The V end was cut by 4 bases, the J end by 4 bases, with 10 bases between. Germline CDR1 reads MDHEN; CDR2 reads SYDVKM. This CDR3 is 13 amino acids long. The CDR3 sequence is CASSYRAGYGYTF. Written as DNA, the CDR3 is TGTGCCAGCAGTTACAGGGCCGGCTATGGCTACACCTTC.

J is TRBJ2-1 and V is TRBV5-1; no firm D call. Trimming shortened V by 4 bases and J by 2 bases, and 13 bases separated the two germline ends. This CDR3 spans 15 amino acids. Germline loops: CDR1 SGHRS, CDR2 YFSETQ. CDR3 region: CASSLTQDAYNEQFF. The CDR3 DNA is TGCGCCAGCAGCCTTACCCAGGACGCCTACAATGAGCAGTTCTTC.

The chain combines TRBV24-1 with TRBJ2-5; D unresolved. CDR3 size: 14 residues. The V end was cut by 4 bases, the J end by 4 bases, with 12 bases between. Germline-derived CDR1 and CDR2 are KGHDR and SFDVKD. The CDR3 is CATSDSMIRETQYF. CDR3 bases: TGTGCCACCAGTGACAGCATGATTAGAGAGACCCAGTACTTC.

This chain uses TRBV2 with TRBJ1-4; TRBD1 matches at 10 bases. The CDR3 totals 16 residues. V was pared by 4 bases and J by 7 bases, with 9 bases of the junction left unmatched. In germline, CDR1 is SNHLY, CDR2 FYNNEI. The CDR3 DNA reads TGTGCCAGCAGTGTCGGGACAGGGGAGTTTGGTGAAAAACTGTTTTTT. It specifies CASSVGTGEFGEKLFF.

The V gene is TRBV29-1, the J gene TRBJ2-7; D is undetermined. The CDR3 spans 11 residues. Per germline, CDR1 SQVTM and CDR2 ANQGSEA. Trimming stripped 4 bases from V and 4 bases from J, with 8 bases between. CDR3 region: CSVVWAYEQYF. CDR3 sequence (DNA): TGCAGCGTTGTCTGGGCTTACGAGCAGTACTTC.

The chain uses TRBV5-3 and TRBJ1-2; D gene unclear. TRBV5-3 is classed as an ORF, of uncertain function. This CDR3 is built from 17 residues. Trimming left V 1 base short and J 4 bases short, with 20 bases between. CDR3 residues: CARSLNFREDAPYGYTF. The DNA of the CDR3 is TGTGCCAGAAGCTTGAATTTTCGGGAAGATGCCCCCTATGGCTACACCTTC.

J is TRBJ2-1 and V is TRBV10-3, with 7 bases that match TRBD2. This CDR3 region has 12 residues. From germline, CDR1 is ENHRY and CDR2 SYGVKD. The V and J ends lost 3 bases and 14 bases, in that order; junction bases with no gene match: 7. The CDR3 spells CAISERSGIEFF. DNA for the CDR3: TGTGCCATCAGTGAAAGAAGCGGGATAGAGTTCTTC.